A selection of T cell receptor beta chains follows, all from one sample in a study of shared clonotypes between healthy human individuals. The protocol was immunoSEQ multiplex PCR, while the TCRdb copy is restricted to in-frame clones and leaves out a portion. Among hundreds of thousands of clones listed, about 80% were seen once. Source material: PBMCs. Every receptor here comes from a woman aged 35 to 49 in good health. Some clones in this sample may be carry-over from other donors' samples. The CDR3 runs from the conserved cysteine through the conserved F or W. D genes are given only for firm matches. Size is stated for part of the rows, as once, few or many counts, or as a class when the clone is expanded.

>TRBV5-6|.|TRBJ2-7|TRBD1
TGTGCCAGCAGCTTGCTAGGACAGGGTACCTACGAGCAGTACTTC
CASSLLGQGTYEQYF
>TRBV7-8|.|TRBJ1-4|.
TGTGCCAGCAGCACGTGGAGCACCTTTAATGAAAAACTGTTTTTT
CASSTWSTFNEKLFF
>TRBV19|.|TRBJ1-5|.
TGTGCCAGTAGTATCTTTGGGCAGGGCAATCAGCCCCAGCATTTT
CASSIFGQGNQPQHF
>TRBV4-2|once|TRBJ2-1|.
TGTGCCAGCAGCCAAGATGTTGGGGGCCACAATGAGCAGTTCTTC
CASSQDVGGHNEQFF
>TRBV18|.|TRBJ2-5|.
TGTGCCAGCTCACCCGGGGGTGGAGAGACCCAGTACTTC
CASSPGGGETQYF
>TRBV14|many|TRBJ1-1|TRBD1
TGTGCCAGCAGCCAAGGGGACAGCGTCGAAGCTTTCTTT
CASSQGDSVEAFF
>TRBV15|.|TRBJ2-7|.
TGTGCCACCAGCACGGGGGCCAACTACGAGCAGTACTTC
CATSTGANYEQYF
>TRBV10-3|.|TRBJ1-6|TRBD1
TGTGCCATCAGTGTTCAGGGGGCGGGAGATTCACCCCTCCACTTT
CAISVQGAGDSPLHF
>TRBV28|few|TRBJ1-4|TRBD1
TGTGCCAGCAGTAGTCCAGGGGGCGGTGGTGAAAAACTGTTTTTT
CASSSPGGGGEKLFF
>TRBV5-1|few|TRBJ1-5|.
TGCGCCAGCAGCTTGGGGGGTGATCAGCCCCAGCATTTT
CASSLGGDQPQHF
>TRBV10-3|.|TRBJ2-1|TRBD2
TGTGCCATCACTAGCGGGAGGGCCAATGAGCAGTTCTTC
CAITSGRANEQFF
>TRBV6-5|.|TRBJ2-7|.
TGTGCCAGCAGCCCGTTCAGGGATTACGAGCAGTACTTC
CASSPFRDYEQYF
>TRBV28|.|TRBJ1-5|TRBD1
TGTGCCAGCAGTTCACCCCCGGGACAGGGTTCGGTGCGTCAGCCCCAGCATTTT
CASSSPPGQGSVRQPQHF
>TRBV7-2|.|TRBJ2-5|TRBD2
TGTGCCAGCAGACTAGCGTCCTACCAAGAGACCCAGTACTTC
CASRLASYQETQYF
>TRBV5-4|once|TRBJ2-5|TRBD2
TGTGCCAGCAGCTCCCCTCCGATAGCGGGACAAGAGACCCAGTACTTC
CASSSPPIAGQETQYF
>TRBV30|few|TRBJ1-1|.
TGTGCCTGGAGTGAAAGGGCTGAAGCTTTCTTT
CAWSERAEAFF
>TRBV5-1|once|TRBJ2-3|TRBD2
TGCGCCAGCAGCCCTGGCGCTAGCGGGAGAGGAGATACGCAGTATTTT
CASSPGASGRGDTQYF
>TRBV7-8|.|TRBJ2-1|.
TGTGCCAGCAGCCCCCGGTCGGGATCTGAGCAGTTCTTC
CASSPRSGSEQFF
>TRBV15|.|TRBJ2-6|.
TGTGCCACCAGCCACCGAGCAGTCCTACCCTCTGGGGCCAACGTCCTGACTTTC
CATSHRAVLPSGANVLTF
>TRBV2|few|TRBJ2-1|.
TGTGCCAGCAGAGAAAGGGGGTACTACAATGAGCAGTTCTTC
CASRERGYYNEQFF
>TRBV7-7|many|TRBJ2-3|.
TGTGCCAGCAGTCCCTCAATTTTGGATACGCAGTATTTT
CASSPSILDTQYF
>TRBV9|.|TRBJ2-3|.
TGTGCCAGCAGCGTAGCTCCCGACTCTGATACGCAGTATTTT
CASSVAPDSDTQYF
>TRBV7-9|many|TRBJ2-4|TRBD2
TGTGCCGTCGCGGGACTAGCGGGAGCCAAAAACATTCAGTACTTC
CAVAGLAGAKNIQYF
>TRBV7-9|few|TRBJ2-1|.
TGTGCCAGCAGCTTAGTTTTGGGAGAGGCCAATGAGCAGTTCTTC
CASSLVLGEANEQFF
>TRBV7-8|.|TRBJ2-2|.
TGTGCCAGCAGCTTTTCGGTGGGGGCTGGCGGGGAGCTGTTTTTT
CASSFSVGAGGELFF
>TRBV30|.|TRBJ2-3|TRBD2
TGTGCCTGGAGTGTAACAGCGGGAGTGGGAGATACGCAGTATTTT
CAWSVTAGVGDTQYF
>TRBV10-1|.|TRBJ2-1|.
TGCGCCAGCGGAAGGGGTGGGCAGTTCTTC
CASGRGGQFF
>TRBV7-2|.|TRBJ1-5|TRBD1
TGTGCCAGCAGCCAGGACAGGGTGGACGCGGCCCAGCATTTT
CASSQDRVDAAQHF
>TRBV5-6|.|TRBJ2-3|TRBD1
TGTGCCAGCAGCTTCCGGGACAGATCCACAGATACGCAGTATTTT
CASSFRDRSTDTQYF
>TRBV18|.|TRBJ2-1|TRBD2
TGTGCCAGCTCACCCCTAGGACTAGCGGGTCCTTACAATGAGCAGTTCTTC
CASSPLGLAGPYNEQFF
>TRBV6-5|.|TRBJ2-1|.
TGTGCCAGCAGTCGTGGGACCCGCTCCTACAATGAGCAGTTCTTC
CASSRGTRSYNEQFF
>TRBV7-8|.|TRBJ2-1|.
TGTGCCAGCAGCTCTGATCCGAAAGACAATGAGCAGTTCTTC
CASSSDPKDNEQFF
>TRBV7-8|once|TRBJ1-1|.
TGTGCCAGCAGCGCCATCTCGACAATTGAAGCTTTCTTT
CASSAISTIEAFF
>TRBV5-6|.|TRBJ2-7|TRBD2
TGTGCCAGCAGCTTGGTTCTAGCGGGAGGCGAGCAGTACTTC
CASSLVLAGGEQYF
>TRBV11-2|.|TRBJ1-5|.
TGTGCCAGCAGCCTGGGGGGGGGCCAGAACAATCAGCCCCAGCATTTT
CASSLGGGQNNQPQHF
>TRBV6-1|once|TRBJ2-1|TRBD2
TGTGCCAGCAGTGCACTCAGCGGGGACCCCTACAATGAGCAGTTCTTC
CASSALSGDPYNEQFF
>TRBV7-2|few|TRBJ2-5|.
TGTGCCAGCAGCGGGGGGACCTTCCAAGAGACCCAGTACTTC
CASSGGTFQETQYF
>TRBV28|.|TRBJ2-5|.
TGTGCCAGCAGTTTGCCGCAGGGGCACCAAGAGACCCAGTACTTC
CASSLPQGHQETQYF
>TRBV7-3|once|TRBJ2-6|.
TGTGCCAGCAGCCCCCGGGGACCGGCCTCTGGGGCCAACGTCCTGACTTTC
CASSPRGPASGANVLTF
>TRBV28|.|TRBJ1-1|.
TGTGCCATCCTACCCGAGTCAGGCCAAAAGCTTTTCTTT
CAILPESGQKLFF
>TRBV7-3|few|TRBJ2-5|TRBD1
TGTGCCAGCAGCTTAAGACAGGGATCAGAGACCCAGTACTTC
CASSLRQGSETQYF
>TRBV7-6|few|TRBJ1-3|.
TGTGCCAGCAGCTTAGGTGCTGGAAACACCATATATTTT
CASSLGAGNTIYF
>TRBV28|many|TRBJ2-1|.
TGTGCCAGCAGTTTACCCCCCGGGGGAAGCTCCTACAATGAGCAGTTCTTC
CASSLPPGGSSYNEQFF
>TRBV28|.|TRBJ1-2|.
TGTGCCAGCAGGACCTCAGGGCTCAGTGACACCTTC
CASRTSGLSDTF
>TRBV2|.|TRBJ2-5|.
TGTGCCAGCAATATGGCCCTCAAAGAGACCCAGTACTTC
CASNMALKETQYF
>TRBV18|.|TRBJ1-5|TRBD1
TGTGCCAGCTCCCGGACAGGCCCTAATCAGCCCCAGCATTTT
CASSRTGPNQPQHF
>TRBV5-1|.|TRBJ1-4|TRBD1
TGCGCCAGCAGCGAAAGGGGACAGCCAACTAATGAAAAACTGTTTTTT
CASSERGQPTNEKLFF
>TRBV28|.|TRBJ2-1|TRBD2
TGTGCCAGCAGTGGCGGGAGGGCCTACAATGAGCAGTTCTTC
CASSGGRAYNEQFF
>TRBV29-1|.|TRBJ2-7|.
TGCAGCGGTCAGGGGAGCTCCTACGAGCAGTACTTC
CSGQGSSYEQYF